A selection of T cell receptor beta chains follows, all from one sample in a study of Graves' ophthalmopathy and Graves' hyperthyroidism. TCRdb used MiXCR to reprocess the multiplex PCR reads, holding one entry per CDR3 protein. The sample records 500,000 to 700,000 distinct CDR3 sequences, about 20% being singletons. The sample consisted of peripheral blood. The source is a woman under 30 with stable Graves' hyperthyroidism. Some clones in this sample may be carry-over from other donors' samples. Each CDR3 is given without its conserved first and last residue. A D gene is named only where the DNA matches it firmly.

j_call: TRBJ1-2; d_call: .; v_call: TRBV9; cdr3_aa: ASSAQGMLNYGYT
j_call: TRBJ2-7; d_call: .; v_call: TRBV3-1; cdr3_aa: ASSQRGPGYEQY
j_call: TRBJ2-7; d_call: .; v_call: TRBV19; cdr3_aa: ASRRDGSSYEQY
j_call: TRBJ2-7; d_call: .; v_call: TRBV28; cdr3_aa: ASSFSGSTLGYEQY
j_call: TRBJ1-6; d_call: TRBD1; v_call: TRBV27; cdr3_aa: ASSPRGPLNSPLH
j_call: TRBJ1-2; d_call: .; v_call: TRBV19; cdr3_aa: ASSMATLNGYT
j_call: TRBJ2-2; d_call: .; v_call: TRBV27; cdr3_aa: ATLGSWGTGELF
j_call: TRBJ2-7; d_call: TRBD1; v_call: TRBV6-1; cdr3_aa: ASSGQGSTYEQY
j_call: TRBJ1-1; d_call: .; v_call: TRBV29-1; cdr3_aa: SVNRQENTEAF
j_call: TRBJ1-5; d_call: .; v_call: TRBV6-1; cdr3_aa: ASSPEGVSNQPQH
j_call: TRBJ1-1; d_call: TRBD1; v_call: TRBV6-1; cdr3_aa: ASSPTGDRTEAF
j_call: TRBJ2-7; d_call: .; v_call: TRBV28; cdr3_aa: ASFSTVLPYEQY
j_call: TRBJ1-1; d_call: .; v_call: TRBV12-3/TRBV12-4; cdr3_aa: ASSSHWLGAF
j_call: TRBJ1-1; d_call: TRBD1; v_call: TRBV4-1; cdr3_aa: ASSQGGQLNTEAF
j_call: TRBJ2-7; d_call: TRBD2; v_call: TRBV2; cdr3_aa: ASRTGTSDHEQY
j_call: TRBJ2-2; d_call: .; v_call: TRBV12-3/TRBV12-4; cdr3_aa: ATFPGHANTGELF
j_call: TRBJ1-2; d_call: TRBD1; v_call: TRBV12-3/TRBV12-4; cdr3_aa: ASSLGGQGSFGYT
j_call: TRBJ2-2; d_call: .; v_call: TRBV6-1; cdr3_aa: ASSGGTPNGELF
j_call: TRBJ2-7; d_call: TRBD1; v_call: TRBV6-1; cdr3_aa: ASRDPGTGDQWWY
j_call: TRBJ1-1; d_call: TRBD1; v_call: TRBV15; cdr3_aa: ATSRTGRSAEAF
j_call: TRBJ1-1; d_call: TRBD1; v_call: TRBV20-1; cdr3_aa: SGQGMNTEAF
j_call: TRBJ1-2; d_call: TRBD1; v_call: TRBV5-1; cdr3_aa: ASSQQGRDYGYT